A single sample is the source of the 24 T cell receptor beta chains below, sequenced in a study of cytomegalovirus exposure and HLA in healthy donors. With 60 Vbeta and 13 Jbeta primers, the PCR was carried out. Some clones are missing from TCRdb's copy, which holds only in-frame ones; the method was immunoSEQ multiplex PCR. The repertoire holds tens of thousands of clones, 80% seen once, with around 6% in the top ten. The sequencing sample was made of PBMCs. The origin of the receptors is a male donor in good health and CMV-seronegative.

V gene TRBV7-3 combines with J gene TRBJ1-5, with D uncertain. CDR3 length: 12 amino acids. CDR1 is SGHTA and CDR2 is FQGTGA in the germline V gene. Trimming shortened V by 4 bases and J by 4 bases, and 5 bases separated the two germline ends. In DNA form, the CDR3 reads TGTGCCAGCAGCTCCCTGAATCAGCCCCAGCATTTT. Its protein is CASSSLNQPQHF.

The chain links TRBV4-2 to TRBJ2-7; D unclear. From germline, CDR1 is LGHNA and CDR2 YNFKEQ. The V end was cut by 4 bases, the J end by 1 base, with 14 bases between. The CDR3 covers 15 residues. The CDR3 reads CASSPTLDTSYEQYF. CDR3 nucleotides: TGTGCCAGCAGCCCCACCCTTGACACTTCCTACGAGCAGTACTTC.

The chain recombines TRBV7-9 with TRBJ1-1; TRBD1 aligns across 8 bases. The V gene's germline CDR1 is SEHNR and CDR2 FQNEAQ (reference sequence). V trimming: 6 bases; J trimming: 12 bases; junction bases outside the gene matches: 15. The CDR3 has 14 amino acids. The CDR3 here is CASSLPGGDSRTFF. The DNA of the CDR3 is TGTGCCAGCAGTCTCCCAGGGGGCGATTCGAGGACTTTCTTT.

CDR3 bases: TGTGCCAGCAGTCCCTTTGGGGACATCGAAAACACCATATATTTT. Residues: CASSPFGDIENTIYF. The chain couples TRBV28 to TRBJ1-3, with a possible D match to TRBD1 (6 bases). V lost 5 bases to trimming and J lost 6 bases, with 17 bases between them. Germline V gene sequence: CDR1 MDHEN, CDR2 SYDVKM. The CDR3 runs 15 residues.

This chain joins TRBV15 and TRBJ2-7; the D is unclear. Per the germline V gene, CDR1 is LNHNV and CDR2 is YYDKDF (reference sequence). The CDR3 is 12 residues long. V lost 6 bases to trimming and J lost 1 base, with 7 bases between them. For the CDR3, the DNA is TGTGCCACCAGGGGCAGTTCCTACGAGCAGTACTTC. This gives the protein CATRGSSYEQYF.

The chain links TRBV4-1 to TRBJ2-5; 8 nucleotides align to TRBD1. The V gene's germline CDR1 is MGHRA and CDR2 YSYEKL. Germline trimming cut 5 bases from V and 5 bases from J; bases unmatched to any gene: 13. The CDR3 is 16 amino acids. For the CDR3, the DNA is TGCGCCAGCAGCTTCGCTAACGGACAGGGCCCGGAGACCCAGTACTTC. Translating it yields CASSFANGQGPETQYF.

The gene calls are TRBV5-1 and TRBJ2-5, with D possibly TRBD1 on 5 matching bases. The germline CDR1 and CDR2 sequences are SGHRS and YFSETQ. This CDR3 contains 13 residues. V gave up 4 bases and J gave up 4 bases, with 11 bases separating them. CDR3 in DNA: TGCGCCAGCAGCCCCCTGGGGCCAGAGACCCAGTACTTC. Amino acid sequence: CASSPLGPETQYF.

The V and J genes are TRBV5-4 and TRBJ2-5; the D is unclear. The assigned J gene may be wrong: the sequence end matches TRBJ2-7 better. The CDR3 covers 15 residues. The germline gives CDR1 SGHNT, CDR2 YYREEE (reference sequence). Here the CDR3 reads CASSLGPLNAYEQYF. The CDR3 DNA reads TGTGCCAGCAGCTTGGGTCCACTCAACGCCTACGAGCAGTACTTC.

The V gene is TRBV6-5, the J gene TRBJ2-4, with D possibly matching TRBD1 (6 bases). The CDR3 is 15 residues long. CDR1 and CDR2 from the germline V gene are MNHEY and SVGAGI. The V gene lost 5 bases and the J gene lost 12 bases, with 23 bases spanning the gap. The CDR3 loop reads CASSPYQDSRSSQYF. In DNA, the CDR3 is TGTGCCAGCAGTCCATACCAGGACAGCCGCTCCAGTCAGTACTTC.

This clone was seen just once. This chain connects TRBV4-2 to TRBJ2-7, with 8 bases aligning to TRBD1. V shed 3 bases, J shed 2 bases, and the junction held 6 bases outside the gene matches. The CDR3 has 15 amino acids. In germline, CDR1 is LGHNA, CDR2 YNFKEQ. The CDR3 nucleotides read TGTGCCAGCAGCCAGACGGACAGGGTCACCTACGAGCAGTACTTC. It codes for CASSQTDRVTYEQYF.

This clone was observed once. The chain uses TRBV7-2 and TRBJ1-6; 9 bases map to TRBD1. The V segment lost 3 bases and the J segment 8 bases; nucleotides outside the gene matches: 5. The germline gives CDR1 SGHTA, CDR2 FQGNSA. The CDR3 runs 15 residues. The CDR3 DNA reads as TGTGCCAGCAGCTTTACCGGGACAGGGTATTCACCCCTCCACTTT. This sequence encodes CASSFTGTGYSPLHF.

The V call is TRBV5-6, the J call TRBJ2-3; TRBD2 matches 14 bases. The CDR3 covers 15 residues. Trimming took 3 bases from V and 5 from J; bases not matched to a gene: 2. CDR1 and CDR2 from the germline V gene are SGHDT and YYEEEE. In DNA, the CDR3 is TGTGCCAGCAGCTACGGACTAGCGGGGGGAGATACGCAGTATTTT. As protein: CASSYGLAGGDTQYF.

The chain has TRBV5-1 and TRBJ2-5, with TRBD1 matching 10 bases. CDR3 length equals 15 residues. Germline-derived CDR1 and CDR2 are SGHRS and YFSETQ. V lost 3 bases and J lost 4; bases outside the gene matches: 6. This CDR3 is CASSSRTGGTETQYF. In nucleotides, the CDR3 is TGCGCCAGCAGCTCCCGGACAGGGGGTACAGAGACCCAGTACTTC.

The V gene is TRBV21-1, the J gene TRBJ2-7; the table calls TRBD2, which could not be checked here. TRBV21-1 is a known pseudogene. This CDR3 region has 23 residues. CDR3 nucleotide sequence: TGTGCCAGCAGCGGTCGGGACACATATTCCGGGACTAGCGGGGGGGCCTTGCCCTACGAGCAGTACTTC. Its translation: CASSGRDTYSGTSGGALPYEQYF.

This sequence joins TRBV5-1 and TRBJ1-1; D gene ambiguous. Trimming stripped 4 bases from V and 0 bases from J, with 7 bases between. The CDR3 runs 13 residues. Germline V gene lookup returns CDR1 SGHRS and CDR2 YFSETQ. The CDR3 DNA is TGCGCCAGCAGCCCCAACATGAACACTGAAGCTTTCTTT. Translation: CASSPNMNTEAFF.

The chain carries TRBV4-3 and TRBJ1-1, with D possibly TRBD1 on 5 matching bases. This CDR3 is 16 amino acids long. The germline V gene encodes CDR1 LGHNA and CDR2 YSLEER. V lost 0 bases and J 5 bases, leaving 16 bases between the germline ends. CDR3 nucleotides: TGCGCCAGCAGCCAAGATCGAGCGACGGGGGTTACTGAAGCTTTCTTT. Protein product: CASSQDRATGVTEAFF.

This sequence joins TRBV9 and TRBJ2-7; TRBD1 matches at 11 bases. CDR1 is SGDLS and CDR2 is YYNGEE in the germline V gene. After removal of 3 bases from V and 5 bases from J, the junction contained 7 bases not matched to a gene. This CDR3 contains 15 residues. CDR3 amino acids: CASSASDRGRDEQYF. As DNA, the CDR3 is TGTGCCAGCAGCGCCTCGGACAGGGGGCGCGACGAGCAGTACTTC.

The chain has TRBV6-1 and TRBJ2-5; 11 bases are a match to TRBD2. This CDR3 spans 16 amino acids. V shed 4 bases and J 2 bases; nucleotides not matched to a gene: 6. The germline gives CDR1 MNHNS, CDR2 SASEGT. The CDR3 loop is CASSVGLAGGQETQYF. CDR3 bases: TGTGCCAGCAGTGTGGGGCTAGCGGGGGGTCAAGAGACCCAGTACTTC.

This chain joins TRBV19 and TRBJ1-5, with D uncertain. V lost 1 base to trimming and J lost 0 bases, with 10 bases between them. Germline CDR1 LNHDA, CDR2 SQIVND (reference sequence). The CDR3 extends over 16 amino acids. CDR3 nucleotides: TGTGCCAGTAGTATAGTAGGACTCCATAGCAATCAGCCCCAGCATTTT. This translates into CASSIVGLHSNQPQHF.

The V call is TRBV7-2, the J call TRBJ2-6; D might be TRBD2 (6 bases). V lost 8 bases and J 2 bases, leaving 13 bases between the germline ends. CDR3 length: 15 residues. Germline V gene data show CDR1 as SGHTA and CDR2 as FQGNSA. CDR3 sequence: CASHSPGAGANVLTF. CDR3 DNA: TGTGCCAGCCACTCCCCGGGGGCTGGGGCCAACGTCCTGACTTTC.

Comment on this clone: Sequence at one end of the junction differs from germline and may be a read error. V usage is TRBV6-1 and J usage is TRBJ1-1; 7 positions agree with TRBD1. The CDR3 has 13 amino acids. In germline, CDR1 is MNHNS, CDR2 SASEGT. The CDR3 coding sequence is TGTGCCGGCAGAGGACAGGTGAACACTGAAGCTTTCTTT. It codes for CAGRGQVNTEAFF.

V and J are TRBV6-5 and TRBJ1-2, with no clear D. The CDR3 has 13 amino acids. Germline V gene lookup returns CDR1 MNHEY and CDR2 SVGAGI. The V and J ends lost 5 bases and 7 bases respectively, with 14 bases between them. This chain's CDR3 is CASSTSPWAGYTF. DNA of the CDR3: TGTGCCAGCAGTACCTCTCCGTGGGCTGGCTACACCTTC.

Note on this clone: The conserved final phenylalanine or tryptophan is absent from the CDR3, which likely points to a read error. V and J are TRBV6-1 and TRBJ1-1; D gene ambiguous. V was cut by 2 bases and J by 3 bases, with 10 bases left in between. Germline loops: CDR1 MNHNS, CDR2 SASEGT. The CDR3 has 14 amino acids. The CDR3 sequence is CASSERGQDTEAFL. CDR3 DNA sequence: TGTGCCAGCAGTGAAAGAGGGCAAGACACTGAAGCTTTCCTT.

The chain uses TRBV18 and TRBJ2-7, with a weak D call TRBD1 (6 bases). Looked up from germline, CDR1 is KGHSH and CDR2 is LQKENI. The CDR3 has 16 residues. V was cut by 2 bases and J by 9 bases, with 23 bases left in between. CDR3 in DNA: TGTGCCAGCTCACCAATCCCTCCGACAGGAGTCCCGAGGCAGTACTTC. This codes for CASSPIPPTGVPRQYF.